The 18 T cell receptor beta chains listed next were all sequenced from one sample in a study of blood T cell repertoires in COVID-19. Repertoires were generated with immunoSEQ multiplex PCR, while TCRdb's copy carries only in-frame clones and drops some. Found here are fewer than 350,000 clones, approximately 88% of them singletons; the top ten hold 1.5% to 2%. Sequencing was carried out using peripheral blood. The receptors stem from a woman in her twenties or thirties with COVID-19, enrolled during active disease.

Regarding this clone: A junction end diverges from the germline sequence, so it may reflect a read error. This chain connects TRBV7-7 to TRBJ2-1, with 11 bases aligning to TRBD1. Germline V gene lookup returns CDR1 SSHAT and CDR2 FNYEAQ (reference sequence). The CDR3 is 15 residues long. CDR3 nucleotides: TGTGCTAGCAGCCCAGGACAGGGGGCGCGCGGTGAGCAGTTCTTC. Translated, it gives CASSPGQGARGEQFF.

This CDR3 is CASNIGVGTYYGYTF. The CDR3 nucleotides are TGTGCCAGTAACATTGGGGTGGGGACTTACTATGGCTACACCTTC. V and J are TRBV19 and TRBJ1-2; a possible D gene is TRBD1 (5 bases). Germline assignment: CDR1 LNHDA and CDR2 SQIVND (reference sequence). Trimming stripped 7 bases from V and 3 bases from J, with 18 bases between. The CDR3 sequence is 15 residues long.

This clone was counted a few times. The gene calls are TRBV19 and TRBJ1-6; 10 nucleotides line up with TRBD1. The CDR3 has 15 residues. V shed 5 bases and J 10 bases; nucleotides not matched to a gene: 8. The germline V gene encodes CDR1 LNHDA and CDR2 SQIVND (reference sequence). CDR3 protein: CASSGIGDRGSPLHF. In DNA, the CDR3 is TGTGCCAGTAGTGGGATCGGGGACAGGGGATCACCCCTCCACTTT.

The V and J genes are TRBV28 and TRBJ1-3; D is uncertain. The CDR3 consists of 14 residues. Germline assignment: CDR1 MDHEN and CDR2 SYDVKM. The ends were cut back, 2 bases at V and 3 bases at J, with 8 bases in the middle. The CDR3 region is CASSLGRYGNTIYF. The CDR3 coding sequence is TGTGCCAGCAGTTTAGGGAGATATGGAAACACCATATATTTT.

This rearrangement joins TRBV9 to TRBJ2-2; 9 bases match TRBD2. CDR1 and CDR2 from the germline V gene are SGDLS and YYNGEE. The CDR3 is made up of 14 amino acids. V dropped 6 bases and J dropped 7; count of bases not matched to a gene: 7. The chain's CDR3 is CASNPGTSLGELFF. The CDR3, as DNA: TGTGCCAGCAACCCCGGGACTAGCCTCGGGGAGCTGTTTTTT. Based on the CDR3 plus reference TRBV9 and TRBJ2-2, the full variable domain is DSGVTQTPKHLITATGQRVTLRCSPRSGDLSVYWYQQSLDQGLQFLIQYYNGEERAKGNILERFSAQQFPDLHSELNLSSLELGDSALYFCASNPGTSLGELFFGEGSRLTVL.

This chain links TRBV19 with TRBJ1-1, with D hard to call. Trimming shortened V by 5 bases and J by 1 base, and 14 bases separated the two germline ends. Germline CDR1 is LNHDA and CDR2 is SQIVND (reference sequence). This CDR3 has 15 residues. The DNA of the CDR3 is TGTGCCAGTAGTTTCAGTGCGGCACCGAACACTGAAGCTTTCTTT. Residues: CASSFSAAPNTEAFF.

This chain links TRBV2 with TRBJ1-1; tentative D call: TRBD1 (6 bases). V shed 6 bases and J shed 4 bases, with 12 bases lying between them. Germline-derived CDR1 and CDR2 are SNHLY and FYNNEI. This CDR3 is built from 13 residues. CDR3 in DNA: TGTGCCAGCAGGCCCAGGGGTCGCACTGAAGCTTTCTTT. It yields the protein CASRPRGRTEAFF. Full variable domain (outside the CDR3, taken from reference TRBV2 and TRBJ1-1): EPEVTQTPSHQVTQMGQEVILRCVPISNHLYFYWYRQILGQKVEFLVSFYNNEISEKSEIFDDQFSVERPDGSNFTLKIRSTKLEDSAMYFCASRPRGRTEAFFGQGTRLTVV.

This clone was seen just once. The V gene is TRBV28, the J gene TRBJ2-5; possible D gene TRBD2, 6 bases. The CDR3 spans 14 residues. The germline CDR1 and CDR2 sequences are MDHEN and SYDVKM. V gave up 8 bases and J gave up 5 bases, with 18 bases separating them. The CDR3 region has the DNA TGTGCCAGCGAGAACTGGGGGGAAAGGGAGACCCAGTACTTC. It encodes CASENWGERETQYF.

This clone appeared once. The chain is built from TRBV4-2 and TRBJ2-3; D perhaps matches TRBD1 (6 bases). Looked up from germline, CDR1 is LGHNA and CDR2 is YNFKEQ. CDR3 length: 17 amino acids. Between the trimmed V and J ends, which lost 0 bases and 2 bases, there was a span of 15 bases. CDR3 nucleotides: TGTGCCAGCAGCCAAGATCCCCCGGGACAACTCACAGATACGCAGTATTTT. It translates to CASSQDPPGQLTDTQYF.

The V call is TRBV2, the J call TRBJ1-4, with 7 bases that match TRBD1. Trimming took 4 bases from V and 8 from J; bases not matched to a gene: 1. The germline V gene encodes CDR1 SNHLY and CDR2 FYNNEI. The CDR3 contains 12 residues. The CDR3 DNA reads as TGTGCCAGCAGTGTGGACAGGGAAAAACTGTTTTTT. Translated: CASSVDREKLFF.

This chain joins TRBV5-4 and TRBJ1-3; D uncertain. This CDR3 comprises 13 residues. Germline CDR1 reads SGHNT; CDR2 reads YYREEE (reference sequence). Trimming cost V 1 base and J 0 bases, with 2 bases left between them. The CDR3 loop reads CASSLYSGNTIYF. The CDR3, as DNA: TGTGCCAGCAGCTTGTACTCTGGAAACACCATATATTTT.

This chain links TRBV7-3 with TRBJ1-1; no reliable D call. The CDR3 runs to 13 residues. Trimming pared 3 bases from V and 0 bases from J, leaving 5 bases between. Germline V gene sequence: CDR1 SGHTA, CDR2 FQGTGA. CDR3 nucleotides: TGTGCCAGCAGCTTCTCAGTGAACACTGAAGCTTTCTTT. Encoded protein: CASSFSVNTEAFF.

This clone came up a few times. The chain uses TRBV28 and TRBJ2-1, with TRBD1 matching 10 bases. CDR1 is MDHEN, CDR2 SYDVKM, per germline. The V segment lost 6 bases and the J segment 9 bases; nucleotides outside the gene matches: 11. This CDR3 spans 15 amino acids. The CDR3: CASRGTGTGEGEQFF. The CDR3 DNA is TGTGCCAGCAGGGGCACCGGGACAGGGGAGGGTGAGCAGTTCTTC.

This chain connects TRBV7-2 to TRBJ2-2; the match to TRBD2 covers 15 bases. The germline gives CDR1 SGHTA, CDR2 FQGNSA. This CDR3 spans 14 amino acids. Germline trimming cut 4 bases from V and 14 bases from J; bases unmatched to any gene: 5. CDR3 region: CASSSGLAGGKLFF. The CDR3 DNA follows: TGTGCCAGCAGCTCGGGACTAGCGGGGGGTAAACTGTTTTTT. The full variable domain, in which reference TRBV7-2 and TRBJ2-2 provide the parts outside the CDR3, is GAGVSQSPSNKVTEKGKDVELRCDPISGHTALYWYRQSLGQGLEFLIYFQGNSAPDKSGLPSDRFSAERTGGSVSTLTIQRTQQEDSAVYLCASSSGLAGGKLFFGEGSRLTVL.

The V and J genes are TRBV27 and TRBJ2-2; 12 bases map to TRBD2. The CDR3 consists of 15 residues. Germline CDR1 reads MNHEY; CDR2 reads SMNVEV (reference sequence). The V and J ends lost 6 bases and 13 bases, in that order; junction bases with no gene match: 12. The CDR3 loop reads CASRGRTSGASGLFF. CDR3 nucleotide sequence: TGTGCCAGCAGGGGGCGGACTAGCGGGGCAAGTGGGCTGTTTTTT.

The rearrangement uses TRBV14 and TRBJ1-6, with D unclear. The CDR3 spans 16 residues. The ends were cut back, 0 bases at V and 5 bases at J, with 11 bases in the middle. Germline lookup yields CDR1 SGHDN and CDR2 FVKESK. The CDR3 DNA follows: TGTGCCAGCAGCCAAGATAGAGGCGGAAATAATTCACCCCTCCACTTT. Translating it yields CASSQDRGGNNSPLHF. The complete variable domain, with remaining parts taken from reference TRBV14 and TRBJ1-6, reads EAGVTQFPSHSVIEKGQTVTLRCDPISGHDNLYWYRRVMGKEIKFLLHFVKESKQDESGMPNNRFLAERTGGTYSTLKVQPAELEDSGVYFCASSQDRGGNNSPLHFGNGTRLTVT.

V is TRBV29-1 and J is TRBJ1-2, with 8 nucleotides matching TRBD1. The CDR3 consists of 13 residues. Germline values: CDR1 SQVTM, CDR2 ANQGSEA. The ends lost 6 bases at V and 8 bases at J; junction bases unmatched: 11. CDR3 coding DNA: TGCAGCGTCCACGGACAGGGTTTTTGGGGCTACACCTTC. Translation gives CSVHGQGFWGYTF.

The chain links TRBV7-3 to TRBJ2-7; D gene uncertain. The V gene lost 0 bases and the J gene lost 2 bases, with 11 bases spanning the gap. The CDR3 totals 15 residues. Germline CDR1 and CDR2: SGHTA and FQGTGA. The CDR3 nucleotides are TGTGCCAGCAGCTTAACGCCTGGAGCCCCCTACGAGCAGTACTTC. Translated: CASSLTPGAPYEQYF.